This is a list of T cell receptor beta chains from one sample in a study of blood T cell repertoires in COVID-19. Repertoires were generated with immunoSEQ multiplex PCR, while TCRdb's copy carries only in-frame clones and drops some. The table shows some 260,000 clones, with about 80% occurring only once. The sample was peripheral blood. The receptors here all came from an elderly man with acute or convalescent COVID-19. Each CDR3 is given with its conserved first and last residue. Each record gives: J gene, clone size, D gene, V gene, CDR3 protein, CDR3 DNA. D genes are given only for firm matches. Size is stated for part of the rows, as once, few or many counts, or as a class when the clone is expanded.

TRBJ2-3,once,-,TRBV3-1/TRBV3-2,CASSQNGGPTTDTQYF,TGTGCCAGCAGCCAAAACGGGGGACCAACCACAGATACGCAGTATTTT
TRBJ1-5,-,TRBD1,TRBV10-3,CAITESSDRYNQPQHF,TGTGCCATCACCGAATCCTCGGACAGGTACAATCAGCCCCAGCATTTT
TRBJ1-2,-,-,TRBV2,CASHQAYGYTF,TGTGCCAGCCACCAGGCCTATGGCTACACCTTC
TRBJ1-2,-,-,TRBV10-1,CASSPVGAESYGYTF,TGCGCCAGCAGCCCGGTGGGGGCTGAGAGCTATGGCTACACCTTC
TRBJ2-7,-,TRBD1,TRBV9,CASSWGQGIAYEQYF,TGTGCCAGCAGCTGGGGACAGGGGATAGCCTACGAGCAGTACTTC
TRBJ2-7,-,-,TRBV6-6,CASRGRESNPYEQYF,TGTGCCAGCAGAGGCCGGGAGTCGAATCCCTACGAGCAGTACTTC
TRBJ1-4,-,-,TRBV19,CASSRRQPRGTANEKLFF,TGTGCCAGTAGCCGACGACAACCCAGGGGTACGGCTAATGAAAAACTGTTTTTT
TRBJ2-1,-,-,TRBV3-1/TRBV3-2,CASSLRAGMVMVEQFF,TGTGCCAGCAGTCTGAGGGCGGGGATGGTGATGGTTGAGCAGTTCTTC
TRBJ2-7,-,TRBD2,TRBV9,CASSPRAGGSYEQYF,TGTGCCAGCAGCCCCCGAGCGGGAGGGTCCTACGAGCAGTACTTC
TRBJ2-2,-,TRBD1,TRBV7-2,CASSLLGQGTGELFF,TGTGCCAGCAGCTTGCTGGGACAGGGCACCGGGGAGCTGTTTTTT
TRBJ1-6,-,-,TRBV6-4,CASKLQWGDNSPLHF,TGTGCCAGCAAGCTCCAGTGGGGAGATAATTCACCCCTCCACTTT
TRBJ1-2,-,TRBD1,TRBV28,CASSSGQVPRGYTF,TGTGCCAGCAGTTCGGGACAGGTCCCGAGGGGCTACACCTTC
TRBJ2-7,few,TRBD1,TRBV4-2,CASSQGQGASGEQYF,TGTGCCAGCAGCCAGGGACAGGGGGCGTCGGGCGAGCAGTACTTC
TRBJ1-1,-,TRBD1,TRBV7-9,CASSYTGGGTEAFF,TGTGCCAGCAGTTATACAGGGGGCGGCACTGAAGCTTTCTTT
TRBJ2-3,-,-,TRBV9,CASSVTGTSTDTQYF,TGTGCCAGCAGCGTTACCGGGACTAGCACAGATACGCAGTATTTT
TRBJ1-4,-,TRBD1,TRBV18,CASSTDRGQEKLFF,TGTGCCAGCTCCACAGACAGGGGGCAGGAAAAACTGTTTTTT
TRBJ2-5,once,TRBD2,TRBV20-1,CSAGAGTSGKETQYF,TGCAGTGCTGGTGCCGGGACTAGCGGGAAAGAGACCCAGTACTTC
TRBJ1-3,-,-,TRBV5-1,CASSLGGHSGNTIYF,TGCGCCAGCAGCTTAGGGGGTCACTCTGGAAACACCATATATTTT
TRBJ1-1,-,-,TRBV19,CASSIGMNTEAFF,TGTGCCAGTAGTATAGGTATGAACACTGAAGCTTTCTTT
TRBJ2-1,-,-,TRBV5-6,CASSPRLMDWANEQFF,TGTGCCAGCAGCCCTAGACTAATGGACTGGGCGAATGAGCAGTTCTTC
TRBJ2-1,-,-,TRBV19,CASSPTYNEQFF,TGTGCCAGTAGTCCCACCTACAATGAGCAGTTCTTC
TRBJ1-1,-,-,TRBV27,CASSLGRNTEAFF,TGTGCCAGCAGTTTAGGGCGGAACACTGAAGCTTTCTTT
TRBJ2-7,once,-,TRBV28,CASSLSASTGQQYF,TGTGCCAGCAGCCTATCTGCTAGTACAGGGCAGCAGTACTTC
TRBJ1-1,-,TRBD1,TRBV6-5,CASSWGDRGNTEAFF,TGTGCCAGCAGTTGGGGGGACAGGGGGAACACTGAAGCTTTCTTT
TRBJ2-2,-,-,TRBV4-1,CASSHISGNTGELFF,TGCGCCAGCAGCCACATCTCAGGGAACACCGGGGAGCTGTTTTTT
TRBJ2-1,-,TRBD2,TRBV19,CASSGTSGRAWGEQFF,TGTGCCAGTAGTGGGACTAGCGGGAGGGCCTGGGGTGAGCAGTTCTTC
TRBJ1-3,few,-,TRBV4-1,CASSQREISGNTIYF,TGCGCCAGCAGCCAAAGGGAGATCTCTGGAAACACCATATATTTT
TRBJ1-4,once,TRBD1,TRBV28,CASSLTTGGSGKLFF,TGTGCCAGCAGCCTGACTACAGGGGGCTCCGGAAAACTGTTTTTT
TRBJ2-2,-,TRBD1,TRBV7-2,CASSSTGKIGELFF,TGTGCCAGCAGCTCGACAGGGAAGATCGGGGAGCTGTTTTTT
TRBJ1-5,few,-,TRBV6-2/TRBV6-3,CASSYSVNWRSNQPQHF,TGTGCCAGCAGTTACTCGGTGAACTGGAGGAGCAATCAGCCCCAGCATTTT
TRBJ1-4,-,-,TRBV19,CASSPPWARGEKLFF,TGTGCCAGTAGCCCGCCCTGGGCTAGAGGGGAAAAACTGTTTTTT
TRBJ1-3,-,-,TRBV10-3,CAISEFPGDSGNTIYF,TGTGCCATCAGTGAATTTCCGGGGGACTCTGGAAACACCATATATTTT
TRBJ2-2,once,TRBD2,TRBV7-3,CASSLTSGYYTGELFF,TGTGCCAGCAGCTTGACTAGCGGGTATTACACCGGGGAGCTGTTTTTT
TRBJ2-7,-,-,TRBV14,CASSSAYEQYF,TGTGCCAGCAGCTCTGCCTACGAGCAGTACTTC
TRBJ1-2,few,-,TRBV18,CASSPGQAGGYTF,TGTGCCAGCTCTCCCGGGCAGGCGGGTGGCTACACCTTC
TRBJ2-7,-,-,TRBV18,CASSEDISLEQYF,TGTGCCAGCTCAGAGGACATTTCCCTAGAGCAGTACTTC
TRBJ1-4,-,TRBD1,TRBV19,CASSIRSRIQGSREKLFF,TGTGCCAGTAGTATACGGTCCCGTATACAGGGGAGCAGAGAAAAACTGTTTTTT
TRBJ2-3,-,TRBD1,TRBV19,CASSWGQNTDTQYF,TGTGCCAGTAGTTGGGGACAGAACACAGATACGCAGTATTTT
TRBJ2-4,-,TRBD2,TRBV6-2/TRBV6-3,CASSNSGVAKNIQYF,TGTGCCAGCAGTAACAGCGGGGTTGCCAAAAACATTCAGTACTTC
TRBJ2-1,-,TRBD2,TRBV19,CASSPRGSGGYNEQFF,TGTGCCAGTAGTCCCCGGGGTAGCGGGGGCTACAATGAGCAGTTCTTC
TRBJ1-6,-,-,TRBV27,CASREHRDNSPLHF,TGTGCCAGCAGAGAACACAGGGATAATTCACCCCTCCACTTT
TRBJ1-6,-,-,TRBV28,CASSRGAGNSPLHF,TGTGCCAGCAGTCGGGGGGCAGGTAATTCACCCCTCCACTTT
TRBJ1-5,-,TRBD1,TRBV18,CASSTGTGGARGQPQHF,TGTGCCAGCTCTACCGGGACAGGGGGCGCCAGGGGGCAGCCCCAGCATTTT
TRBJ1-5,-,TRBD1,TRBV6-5,CASRTGGNQPQHF,TGTGCCAGCAGGACAGGGGGCAATCAGCCCCAGCATTTT
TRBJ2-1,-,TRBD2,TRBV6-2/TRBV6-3,CASSSGTSYYNEQFF,TGTGCCAGCAGTTCCGGGACTAGCTACTACAATGAGCAGTTCTTC
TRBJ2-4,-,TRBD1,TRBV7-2,CASSLAYGTGDPKGNIQYF,TGTGCCAGCAGCTTAGCCTATGGGACAGGAGACCCGAAAGGAAACATTCAGTACTTC
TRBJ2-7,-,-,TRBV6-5,CASSYKLRGRIYEQYF,TGTGCCAGCAGTTACAAGTTGCGGGGGCGGATCTACGAGCAGTACTTC
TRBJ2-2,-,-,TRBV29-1,CSGRQGGGGELFF,TGCAGCGGACGGCAGGGAGGGGGCGGGGAGCTGTTTTTT
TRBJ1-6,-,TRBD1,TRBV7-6,CASSLGGTGYNSPLHF,TGTGCCAGCAGCTTAGGTGGGACAGGGTATAATTCACCCCTCCACTTT
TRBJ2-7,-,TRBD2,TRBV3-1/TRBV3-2,CASSQEWTSGERKEQYF,TGTGCCAGCAGCCAAGAATGGACTAGCGGGGAACGAAAAGAGCAGTACTTC
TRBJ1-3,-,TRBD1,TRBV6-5,CASSLTGGAYGNTIYF,TGTGCCAGCAGTTTGACAGGGGGCGCGTATGGAAACACCATATATTTT
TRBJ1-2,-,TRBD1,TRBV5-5,CASSLAGTGSTYGYTF,TGTGCCAGCAGCTTGGCCGGGACAGGGAGTACCTATGGCTACACCTTC
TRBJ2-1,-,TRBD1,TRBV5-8,CASSPTGTGLGFSPNEQFF,TGTGCCAGCAGCCCGACCGGGACAGGGTTAGGATTTAGCCCCAATGAGCAGTTCTTC
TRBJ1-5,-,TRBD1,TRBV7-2,CASSLAGQVNQPQHF,TGTGCCAGCAGCTTAGCTGGACAGGTAAATCAGCCCCAGCATTTT
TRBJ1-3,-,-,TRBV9,CASSVDSSGNTIYF,TGTGCCAGCAGCGTAGATAGCTCTGGAAACACCATATATTTT